This TCR beta chain was captured by sequencing in a study of shared clonotypes between healthy human individuals. Broader study findings: In general, naive subsets displayed greater estimated richness than memory subsets did.

Only CD45RO-negative cells positively selected for CCR7 counted as naive CD8 cells, so terminally differentiated effector memory CD45RA+ cells were excluded. Profiling relied on immunoSEQ multiplex PCR, and the TCRdb table lists in-frame clones only, not all of them. The table lists about 2,200,000 clones, 93% of them singletons, with about 1.8% in the top ten. The germline gives CDR1 MGHRA, CDR2 YSYEKL. This CDR3 spans 19 amino acids. The V end lost 4 bases, the J end lost 0 bases, and 19 bases lay between the germline ends. Concerning this clone: Its specificity is not known.

The sample taken for sequencing was naive CD8+ T cells from PBMCs. The rearrangement joins TRBV4-1 to TRBJ2-6, with D possibly TRBD2 on 6 matching bases. The TCR comes from a man aged 18 to 29 in good health. Some clones in this sample may be carry-over from other donors' samples. CDR3 loop: CASSRPRDSLISGANVLTF. DNA of the CDR3: TGCGCCAGCAGCCGCCCCCGGGACTCGTTAATCTCTGGGGCCAACGTCCTGACTTTC.